The 8 T cell receptor beta chains reported below all come from one sample, sequenced in a study of CD8 T cells in ankylosing spondylitis. TCRdb re-derived calls from the 5' RACE reads in MiXCR, one entry per CDR3 protein. The sample includes around 250,000 distinct CDR3 sequences, about 20% of them seen just once. Sequencing used blood, either unsorted or a sorted T cell fraction (not recorded which). These receptors were collected from a male donor with ankylosing spondylitis or in good health (not recorded which).

This clonotype was picked up a small number of times. The chain carries TRBV14 and TRBJ2-3; 10 bases align to TRBD2. J lost 6 bases, V lost 2 bases, and 5 bases had no gene match. The CDR3 extends over 15 amino acids. Looked up from germline, CDR1 is SGHDN and CDR2 is FVKESK. The CDR3 here is CASSQLAGVLDTQYF. CDR3 bases: TGTGCCAGCAGCCAACTAGCGGGAGTATTGGATACGCAGTATTTT.

The chain joins TRBV29-1 to TRBJ2-3; a weak D match, TRBD1 (5 bases). Trimming cost V 0 bases and J 2 bases, with 15 bases left between them. CDR1 is SQVTM, CDR2 ANQGSEA, per germline. The CDR3 is 16 amino acids. The CDR3 region is CSVEEGVGTPTDTQYF. The CDR3 nucleotides read TGCAGCGTTGAAGAAGGGGTTGGAACACCCACAGATACGCAGTATTTT.

This sequence joins TRBV20-1 and TRBJ2-2; D gene unclear. V lost 2 bases, J lost 0 bases, and 4 bases lay in between. CDR3 size: 13 residues. Germline V gene lookup returns CDR1 DFQATT and CDR2 SNEGSKA (reference sequence). The CDR3 nucleotides read TGCAGTGCTAGACAAGCGAACACCGGGGAGCTGTTTTTT. Translation gives CSARQANTGELFF.

The chain carries TRBV7-9 and TRBJ2-3, with a tentative D call TRBD1 (5 bases). This CDR3 comprises 14 residues. V was pared by 5 bases and J by 0 bases, with 9 bases between. From germline, CDR1 is SEHNR and CDR2 FQNEAQ (reference sequence). CDR3 residues: CASSATDSTDTQYF. CDR3 in DNA: TGTGCCAGCAGCGCGACAGATAGCACAGATACGCAGTATTTT.

Details on this clonotype: Since a much larger clone is just one base distant, this may be a read error. V usage is TRBV20-1 and J usage is TRBJ2-1; 7 nucleotides agree with TRBD2. This CDR3 region has 15 residues. Germline assignment: CDR1 DFQATT and CDR2 SNEGSKA (reference sequence). CDR3 region: CSARGLAAAYNELFF. The CDR3 nucleotides are TGCAGTGCTAGAGGGCTAGCGGCGGCCTACAATGAGCTGTTCTTC.

This clonotype was seen only a few times. The CDR3 spells CASSLDSSGSGDNEQFF. The CDR3 DNA is TGTGCCAGCAGTTTGGACTCTAGCGGGAGTGGGGACAATGAGCAGTTCTTC. V gene TRBV12-3 or TRBV12-4 combines with J gene TRBJ2-1; 10 bases fit TRBD2. The trim removed 3 bases at V and 5 bases at J, leaving 10 bases unmatched. The CDR3 runs 17 residues.

The gene calls are TRBV6-2 or TRBV6-3 and TRBJ2-1; 11 nucleotides match TRBD2. CDR1 is MNHEY, CDR2 SVGEGT, per germline. The J segment lost 5 bases and the V segment lost 4 bases, leaving 4 bases of the junction unmatched. This CDR3 is built from 15 residues. CDR3 residues: CASSLPGLADNEQFF. For the CDR3, the DNA is TGTGCCAGCAGTTTACCGGGACTAGCGGACAATGAGCAGTTCTTC.

The sample holds a few counts of this clonotype. The chain is built from TRBV3-1 and TRBJ2-7; 9 nucleotides agree with TRBD2. The CDR3 totals 16 residues. From germline, CDR1 is LGHDT and CDR2 YNNKEL (reference sequence). V shed 0 bases, J shed 7 bases, and the junction held 10 bases outside the gene matches. CDR3 bases: TGTGCCAGCAGCCAAGAAATAGCGGGAGCTATTGGGGAGCAGTACTTC. Its protein is CASSQEIAGAIGEQYF.